This TCR beta chain appears in the sequencing data of a study of CD8 T cells in Susac syndrome. The V segment lost 6 bases and the J segment 3 bases; nucleotides outside the gene matches: 3. The CDR3 spans 13 residues. cDNA came from roughly 0.53 to 1 ug RNA primed by random hexamers. MiXCR was run by TCRdb on the immunoSEQ multiplex PCR reads, yielding one entry per CDR3 protein. The table shows about 120,000 distinct CDR3 sequences, with about 93% occurring only once. The chain carries TRBV12-3 or TRBV12-4 and TRBJ2-5; 8 positions agree with TRBD2. The receptor's source is a human donor with Susac syndrome. Material for sequencing was CD8+ T cells from PBMCs. CDR3 residues: CASRPAGEETQYF. The DNA of the CDR3 is TGTGCCAGCAGACCAGCGGGGGAAGAGACCCAGTACTTC.